The 20 T cell receptor beta chains given below trace back to one sample, sequenced in a study of blood T cell repertoires in COVID-19. Assay: immunoSEQ multiplex PCR; the TCRdb copy retains only in-frame clones and omits some. The sample lists more than 150,000 clones, roughly three quarters occurring once. Sequenced: PBMCs or T cells enriched from blood (not recorded which). These receptor sequences come from a man in his fifties or sixties who had been exposed to COVID-19.

The J gene is TRBJ1-2, the V gene TRBV19; 9 bases fit TRBD1. This CDR3 has 15 amino acids. After removal of 5 bases from V and 5 bases from J, the junction contained 9 bases not matched to a gene. Germline V gene lookup returns CDR1 LNHDA and CDR2 SQIVND (reference sequence). In nucleotides, the CDR3 is TGTGCCAGTAGTTCTCAAACACAGGGGGCTTATGGCTACACCTTC. This codes for CASSSQTQGAYGYTF.

The chain couples TRBV19 to TRBJ2-7, with 9 bases fitting TRBD1. The CDR3 extends over 14 amino acids. The germline CDR1 and CDR2 sequences are LNHDA and SQIVND (reference sequence). The trim removed 5 bases at V and 6 bases at J, leaving 8 bases unmatched. The CDR3 spells CASSLGTGRIEQYF. The CDR3 bases are TGTGCCAGTAGTCTGGGGACAGGGCGCATCGAGCAGTACTTC. Full variable domain (missing parts from reference TRBV19 and TRBJ2-7): DGGITQSPKYLFRKEGQNVTLSCEQNLNHDAMYWYRQDPGQGLRLIYYSQIVNDFQKGDIAEGYSVSREKKESFPLTVTSAQKNPTAFYLCASSLGTGRIEQYFGPGTRLTVT.

This sequence joins TRBV19 and TRBJ2-1; D not resolved. Germline V CDR1 and CDR2: LNHDA, SQIVND (reference sequence). This CDR3 region has 13 residues. Trimming cost V 5 bases and J 8 bases, with 13 bases left between them. The DNA of the CDR3 is TGTGCCAGTAGTGCGCGCGCCGTGGATGAGCAGTTCTTC. It specifies CASSARAVDEQFF.

This rearrangement joins TRBV27 to TRBJ2-1, with 11 positions matching TRBD2. V lost 3 bases, J lost 8 bases, and 6 bases stayed unmatched. Germline-derived CDR1 and CDR2 are MNHEY and SMNVEV (reference sequence). The CDR3 is 15 residues long. CDR3 sequence reads: CASSFTSGRIYEQFF. The CDR3 nucleotides read TGTGCCAGCAGTTTTACTAGCGGGAGAATCTATGAGCAGTTCTTC.

V gene TRBV3-1 (or the pseudogene TRBV3-2) combines with J gene TRBJ2-1; D remains ambiguous. Trimming took off 8 bases at V and 0 bases at J, with 8 bases between the two ends. Germline V gives CDR1 LGHDT, CDR2 YNNKEL (reference sequence). The CDR3 has 13 amino acids. The CDR3 DNA follows: TGTGCCAGCGGCGGAACCTCCTACAATGAGCAGTTCTTC. This encodes CASGGTSYNEQFF.

The chain is built from TRBV11-3 and TRBJ2-3; TRBD2 agrees at 12 bases. The trim removed 5 bases at V and 3 bases at J, leaving 9 bases unmatched. Germline CDR1 and CDR2: SGHNT and YENEEA. The CDR3 runs to 17 residues. The CDR3 reads CASSQGLAGKGTDTQYF. CDR3 nucleotides: TGTGCCAGCAGCCAAGGACTAGCGGGAAAGGGAACAGATACGCAGTATTTT.

This chain uses TRBV27 with TRBJ1-3; D gene ambiguous. Germline loops: CDR1 MNHEY, CDR2 SMNVEV (reference sequence). Trimming shortened V by 3 bases and J by 2 bases, and 11 bases separated the two germline ends. The CDR3 loop spans 15 amino acids. CDR3 protein: CASSLGRRPGNTIYF. CDR3 DNA sequence: TGTGCCAGCAGTTTGGGGAGAAGGCCTGGAAACACCATATATTTT.

The chain couples TRBV7-9 to TRBJ1-1; D is undetermined. The V gene's germline CDR1 is SEHNR and CDR2 FQNEAQ (reference sequence). V shed 5 bases and J shed 2 bases, with 9 bases lying between them. The CDR3 is made up of 13 amino acids. The chain's CDR3 is CASSLSINTEAFF. In nucleotides, the CDR3 is TGTGCCAGCAGCCTAAGTATTAACACTGAAGCTTTCTTT.

The chain carries TRBV7-8 and TRBJ1-5, with D possibly matching TRBD1 (5 bases). The V end was cut by 2 bases, the J end by 1 base, with 15 bases between. The CDR3 spans 17 residues. Per germline, CDR1 SGHVS and CDR2 FQNEAQ. CDR3 region: CASSLFDSSTSNQPQHF. The CDR3 nucleotides are TGTGCCAGCAGCTTATTCGACAGCAGTACCAGCAATCAGCCCCAGCATTTT.

This clone was detected only once. The V gene is TRBV27, the J gene TRBJ2-1; 14 bases agree with TRBD2. The CDR3 spans 14 residues. From germline, CDR1 is MNHEY and CDR2 SMNVEV (reference sequence). The V and J ends lost 10 bases and 9 bases, in that order; junction bases with no gene match: 8. This chain's CDR3 is CATLPTSGRVEQFF. CDR3 nucleotide sequence: TGTGCCACCCTACCGACTAGCGGGAGGGTTGAGCAGTTCTTC.

The CDR3: CASSQRQQGTDTQYF. CDR3 DNA sequence: TGTGCCAGCAGCCAACGGCAACAGGGAACAGATACGCAGTATTTT. The chain uses TRBV3-1 (or the pseudogene TRBV3-2) and TRBJ2-3, with a tentative D call TRBD1 (6 bases). The CDR3 runs 15 residues. Trimming took off 2 bases at V and 3 bases at J, with 12 bases between the two ends. Germline CDR1 reads LGHDT; CDR2 reads YNNKEL (reference sequence).

The chain combines TRBV27 with TRBJ1-5; maybe TRBD1 (6 bases). Trimming took 6 bases from V and 1 from J, leaving 19 bases between them. Germline assignment: CDR1 MNHEY and CDR2 SMNVEV (reference sequence). The CDR3 extends over 17 amino acids. CDR3 sequence reads: CASSPDRNTLSNQPQHF. The CDR3, as DNA: TGTGCCAGCAGCCCAGACAGGAATACTTTAAGCAATCAGCCCCAGCATTTT.

Only one count was recorded for this clone. The chain's CDR3 is CASSPPAGWGYEQYF. DNA of the CDR3: TGTGCCAGCAGTCCCCCAGCGGGATGGGGCTACGAGCAGTACTTC. The J gene is TRBJ2-7, the V gene TRBV28, with 7 bases fitting TRBD2. Germline CDR1 and CDR2: MDHEN and SYDVKM. V lost 5 bases to trimming and J lost 3 bases; unmatched junction nucleotides: 10. This CDR3 has 15 amino acids.

The rearrangement joins TRBV19 to TRBJ2-1; TRBD2 matches 11 bases. Germline CDR1 reads LNHDA; CDR2 reads SQIVND (reference sequence). V lost 4 bases to trimming and J lost 2 bases; unmatched junction nucleotides: 13. This CDR3 comprises 19 residues. The CDR3 DNA is TGTGCCAGTAGTACCCAACCCAGACTAGCGGGAAGCACCTACAATGAGCAGTTCTTC. It yields the protein CASSTQPRLAGSTYNEQFF. The full variable domain, in which reference TRBV19 and TRBJ2-1 provide the parts outside the CDR3, is DGGITQSPKYLFRKEGQNVTLSCEQNLNHDAMYWYRQDPGQGLRLIYYSQIVNDFQKGDIAEGYSVSREKKESFPLTVTSAQKNPTAFYLCASSTQPRLAGSTYNEQFFGPGTRLTVL.

The chain uses TRBV5-6 and TRBJ1-5, with D perhaps TRBD1 (5 bases). The germline V gene encodes CDR1 SGHDT and CDR2 YYEEEE. The V end lost 6 bases, the J end lost 2 bases, and 15 bases lay between the germline ends. This CDR3 is 15 amino acids long. The CDR3 DNA reads as TGTGCCAGCACCCAGGGCCTTCGGGGCAATCAGCCCCAGCATTTT. Residues: CASTQGLRGNQPQHF.

The chain has TRBV6-2 or TRBV6-3 and TRBJ1-4, with D possibly being TRBD1 (5 bases). The V end lost 4 bases, the J end lost 13 bases, and 10 bases lay between the germline ends. This CDR3 region has 11 residues. Germline lookup yields CDR1 MNHEY and CDR2 SVGEGT. DNA of the CDR3: TGTGCCAGCAGTTCAGCAGGGCCACTGTTTTTT. This translates into CASSSAGPLFF.

The chain's CDR3 is CASSEAGTGRHTQYF. The CDR3 coding sequence is TGTGCCAGCAGTGAAGCCGGGACAGGGAGACATACGCAGTATTTT. J is TRBJ2-3 and V is TRBV6-1; 9 bases fit TRBD1. J lost 7 bases, V lost 0 bases, and 5 bases had no gene match. Germline assignment: CDR1 MNHNS and CDR2 SASEGT. The length of the CDR3 is 15 residues.

The chain combines TRBV9 with TRBJ2-7; 8 bases agree with TRBD2. Germline CDR1 SGDLS, CDR2 YYNGEE. Trimming cost V 7 bases and J 2 bases; bases outside gene matches: 8. The length of the CDR3 is 14 residues. The CDR3 protein is CASSLREGPYEQYF. The CDR3 DNA reads as TGTGCCAGCTCCCTACGGGAGGGCCCCTACGAGCAGTACTTC.

The J gene is TRBJ2-7, the V gene TRBV6-2 or TRBV6-3, with a tentative D call TRBD2 (5 bases). Trimming removed 0 bases at V and 6 bases at J, with 12 bases between. The CDR3 length is 14 residues. Germline CDR1 reads MNHEY; CDR2 reads SVGEGT. The CDR3 region is CASSYSVARGEQYF. CDR3 bases: TGTGCCAGCAGTTACTCCGTAGCTCGGGGCGAGCAGTACTTC.

This chain links TRBV4-3 with TRBJ1-5, with D perhaps matching TRBD1 (5 bases). With 0 bases removed from V and 7 bases from J, the gap between germline ends came to 13 bases. The germline V gene has CDR1 LGHNA and CDR2 YSLEER. The CDR3 sequence is 15 residues long. The CDR3 is CASSQEGTGEQPQHF. CDR3 DNA: TGCGCCAGCAGCCAAGAAGGTACAGGAGAGCAGCCCCAGCATTTT.